A selection of T cell receptor beta chains follows, all from one sample in a study of cytomegalovirus exposure and HLA in healthy donors. Measured with immunoSEQ multiplex PCR; TCRdb has only the in-frame clones, and not every one. Of 120,000 to 150,000 clones detected, around 80% appear once; the ten largest clones hold less than 3.5%. The specimen sequenced was PBMCs. The source of these receptors is a young woman in good health and CMV-seronegative. The CDR3 runs from the conserved cysteine through the conserved F or W.

V gene	J gene	CDR3 protein
TRBV19	TRBJ2-3	CASTLSTGGADTQYF
TRBV30	.	CAWGQSYEQYF
TRBV29-1	TRBJ1-1	CSVAYRPLNTEAFF
TRBV30	TRBJ1-1	CAWSVLTEAFF
TRBV29-1	TRBJ1-2	CSVDWGFYGYTF
TRBV7-9	TRBJ1-1	CASSPSTGKAFF
TRBV5-6	TRBJ2-7	CASSFATVEQYF
TRBV30	TRBJ2-7	CAWSRGSYEQYF
TRBV6-7	TRBJ2-2	CASSAQTGTVITGELFF
TRBV27	TRBJ2-3	CASSFLKGPQYF
TRBV6-4	TRBJ2-6	CASSAGEGAGANVLTF
TRBV5-1	TRBJ1-1	CASSRGGGRGAAEAFF
TRBV27	TRBJ1-1	CASSVRKGGTEAFF
TRBV5-1	TRBJ1-6	CASSLAAGANSPLHF
TRBV28	TRBJ1-4	CASSLLAGGEKLFF
TRBV7-2	TRBJ2-2	CASSLSPRGHTGELFF
TRBV9	TRBJ2-1	CASSAGTSGIYEQFF
TRBV2	TRBJ1-6	CASSESRGLQGGGSPLHF
TRBV15	TRBJ2-5	CATSRDGTGAWETQYF
TRBV27	TRBJ2-7	CASSFLGPTSGSFYEQYF
TRBV2	TRBJ1-6	CASSRQNYNSPLHF
TRBV18	TRBJ1-4	CASSPRGLGEKLFF
TRBV7-7	TRBJ2-5	CASSLDSQETQYF
TRBV2	TRBJ1-4	CASRLSRGRGEKLFF
TRBV2	TRBJ2-7	CASSGVRGDEQYF
TRBV28	TRBJ2-5	CASSDGGDQETQYF
TRBV2	TRBJ2-7	CASTPGTGSYEQYF
TRBV29-1	TRBJ2-1	CSVEDVGYNEQFF
TRBV27	TRBJ2-1	CASSLWGLAGVVSYNEQFF
TRBV4-1	TRBJ1-5	CASSKLRDRGGNQPQHF
TRBV4-1	TRBJ1-2	CASSQGRGPNYGYTF
TRBV6-6	TRBJ2-7	CATGGFSSYEQYF
TRBV5-1	TRBJ1-1	CASRSGGFSRTEAFF
TRBV19	TRBJ1-4	CASSIWTGDEKLFF
TRBV7-2	TRBJ2-7	CASSAPGTGKGEQYF
TRBV18	TRBJ2-5	CASSPGARGRGETQYF
TRBV19	TRBJ2-2	CASSIGVAGELFF
TRBV5-1	TRBJ1-1	CASSLVREGNTEAFF
TRBV7-9	TRBJ1-2	CASSLVGREFDGYTF
TRBV28	TRBJ1-1	CASSFYRGRWSEAFF
TRBV5-1	TRBJ1-2	CASSPDRGAYGYTF
TRBV28	TRBJ2-3	CASSSGTDTQYF
TRBV10-2	TRBJ2-7	CASGGGSRSYEQYF
TRBV9	TRBJ2-1	CASSLDIHNEQFF
TRBV10-3	TRBJ1-5	CAISPTGDQPQHF
TRBV11-1	TRBJ2-2	CASSSGLAGGPGTGELFF
TRBV29-1	TRBJ1-1	CSVPDRAGTEAFF
TRBV6-5	TRBJ1-2	CASSYSAGQGYTF
TRBV5-1	TRBJ2-1	CASSLALAGGYNEQFF
TRBV5-8	TRBJ1-5	CASSFMGGTGGNQPQHF
TRBV2	TRBJ2-1	CASSERQYYNEQFF
TRBV7-9	TRBJ1-2	CASSLKPGRAGYTF
TRBV6-6	TRBJ2-7	CASSGQGKTYEQYF